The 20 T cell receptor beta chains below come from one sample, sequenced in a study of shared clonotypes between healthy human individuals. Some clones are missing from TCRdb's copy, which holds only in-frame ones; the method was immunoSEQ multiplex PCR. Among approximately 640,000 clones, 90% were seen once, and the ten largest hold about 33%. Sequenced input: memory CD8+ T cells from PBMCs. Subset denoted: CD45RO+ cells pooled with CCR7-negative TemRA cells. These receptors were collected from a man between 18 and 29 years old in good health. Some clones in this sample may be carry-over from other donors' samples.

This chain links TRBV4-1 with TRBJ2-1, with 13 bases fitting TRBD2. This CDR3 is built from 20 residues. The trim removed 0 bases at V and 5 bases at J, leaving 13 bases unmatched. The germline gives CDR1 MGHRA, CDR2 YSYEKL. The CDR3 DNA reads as TGCGCCAGCAGCCAAGATCTCGGGACTAGCGGGAATAAGCTCCACAATGAGCAGTTCTTC. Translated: CASSQDLGTSGNKLHNEQFF.

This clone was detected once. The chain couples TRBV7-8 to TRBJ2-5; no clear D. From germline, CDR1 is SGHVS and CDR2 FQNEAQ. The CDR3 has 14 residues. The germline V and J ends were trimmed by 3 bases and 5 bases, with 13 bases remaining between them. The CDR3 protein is CASSFRSLKETQYF. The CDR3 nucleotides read TGTGCCAGCAGCTTTCGCTCCCTGAAGGAGACCCAGTACTTC.

This CDR3 is CASKVFDGYGYTF. CDR3 in DNA: TGCGCCAGCAAGGTATTCGACGGCTATGGCTACACCTTC. The rearrangement uses TRBV5-1 and TRBJ1-2; no definite D call. This CDR3 has 13 residues. In germline, CDR1 is SGHRS, CDR2 YFSETQ. V was shortened by 6 bases and J by 4 bases, with 13 bases between the two germline ends.

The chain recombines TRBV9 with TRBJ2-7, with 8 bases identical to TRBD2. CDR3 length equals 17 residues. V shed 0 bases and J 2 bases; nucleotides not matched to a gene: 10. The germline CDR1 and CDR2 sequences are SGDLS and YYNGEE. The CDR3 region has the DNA TGTGCCAGCAGCGTAGGACGGATCGGGAGGGGCCCCTACGAGCAGTACTTC. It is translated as CASSVGRIGRGPYEQYF.

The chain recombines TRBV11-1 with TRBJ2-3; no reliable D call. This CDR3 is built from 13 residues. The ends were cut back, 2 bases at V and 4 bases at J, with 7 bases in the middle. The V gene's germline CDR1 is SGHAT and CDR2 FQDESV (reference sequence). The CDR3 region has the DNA TGTGCCAGCAGCTTACTTTCGGCAGATACGCAGTATTTT. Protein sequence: CASSLLSADTQYF.

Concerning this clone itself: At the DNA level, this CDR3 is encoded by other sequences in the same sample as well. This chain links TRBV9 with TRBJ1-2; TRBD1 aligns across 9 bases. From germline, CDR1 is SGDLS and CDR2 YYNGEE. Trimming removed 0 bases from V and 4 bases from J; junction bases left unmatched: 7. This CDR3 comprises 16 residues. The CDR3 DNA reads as TGTGCCAGCAGCGTAGCCCCGGGACAGGGCAGCTATGGCTACACCTTC. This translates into CASSVAPGQGSYGYTF.

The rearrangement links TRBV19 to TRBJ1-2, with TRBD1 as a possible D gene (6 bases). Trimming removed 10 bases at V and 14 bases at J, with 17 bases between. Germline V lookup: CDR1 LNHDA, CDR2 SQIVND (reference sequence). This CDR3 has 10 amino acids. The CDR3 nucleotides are TGTGCCACCTACAGGGTACAATGGACCTTC. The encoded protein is CATYRVQWTF.

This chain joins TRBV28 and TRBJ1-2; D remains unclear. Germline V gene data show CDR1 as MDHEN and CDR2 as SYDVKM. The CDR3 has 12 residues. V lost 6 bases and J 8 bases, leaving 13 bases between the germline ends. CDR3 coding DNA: TGTGCCAGCAGCCAACTTCTTGGAGGCTACACCTTC. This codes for CASSQLLGGYTF.

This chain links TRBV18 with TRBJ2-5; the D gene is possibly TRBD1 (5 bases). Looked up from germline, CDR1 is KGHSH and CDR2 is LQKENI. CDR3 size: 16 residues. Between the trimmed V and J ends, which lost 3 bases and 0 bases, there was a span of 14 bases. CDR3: CASSPKLTEYQETQYF. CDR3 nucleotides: TGTGCCAGCTCACCGAAATTGACAGAGTACCAAGAGACCCAGTACTTC.

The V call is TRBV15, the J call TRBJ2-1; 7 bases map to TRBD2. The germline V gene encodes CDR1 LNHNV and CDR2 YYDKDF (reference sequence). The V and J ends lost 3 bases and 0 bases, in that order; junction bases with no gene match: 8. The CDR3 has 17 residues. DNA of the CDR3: TGTGCCACCAGCAGGATTAGCGGGCCTAGCTCCTACAATGAGCAGTTCTTC. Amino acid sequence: CATSRISGPSSYNEQFF.

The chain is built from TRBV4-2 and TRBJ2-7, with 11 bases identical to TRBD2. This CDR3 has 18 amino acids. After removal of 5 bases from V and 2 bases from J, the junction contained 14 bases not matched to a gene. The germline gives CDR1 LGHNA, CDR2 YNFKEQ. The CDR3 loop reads CASSEYPHGTSGTYEQYF. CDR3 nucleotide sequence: TGTGCCAGCAGCGAATACCCTCATGGGACTAGCGGAACCTACGAGCAGTACTTC.

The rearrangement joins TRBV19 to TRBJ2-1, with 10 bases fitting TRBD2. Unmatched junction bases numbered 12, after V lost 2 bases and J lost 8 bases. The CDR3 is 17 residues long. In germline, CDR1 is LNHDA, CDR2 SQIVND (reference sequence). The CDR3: CASSIMPLAGAGDEQFF. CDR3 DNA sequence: TGTGCCAGTAGTATAATGCCTCTAGCGGGAGCCGGCGATGAGCAGTTCTTC.

CDR3 DNA sequence: TGTGCCAGCAGTATTCGGACTAGCGGGAGGTACGAGCAGTACTTC. It is translated as CASSIRTSGRYEQYF. The V gene is TRBV28, the J gene TRBJ2-7; 14 bases map to TRBD2. With V trimmed by 5 bases and J by 4 bases, 4 bases remained unmatched. CDR3 length: 15 amino acids. Germline CDR1 is MDHEN and CDR2 is SYDVKM.

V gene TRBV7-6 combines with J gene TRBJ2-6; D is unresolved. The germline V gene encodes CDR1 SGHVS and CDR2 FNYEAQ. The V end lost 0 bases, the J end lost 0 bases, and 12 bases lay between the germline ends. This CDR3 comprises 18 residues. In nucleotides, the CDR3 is TGTGCCAGCAGCTTAGCCCGCGGCGTTCGCTCTGGGGCCAACGTCCTGACTTTC. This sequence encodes CASSLARGVRSGANVLTF.

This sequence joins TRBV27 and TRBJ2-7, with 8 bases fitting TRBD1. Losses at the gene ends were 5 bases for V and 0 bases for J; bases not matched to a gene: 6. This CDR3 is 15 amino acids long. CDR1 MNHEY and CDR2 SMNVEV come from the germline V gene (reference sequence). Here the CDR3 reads CASSPGTGLSYEQYF. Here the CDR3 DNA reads TGTGCCAGCAGTCCTGGGACAGGACTCTCCTACGAGCAGTACTTC.

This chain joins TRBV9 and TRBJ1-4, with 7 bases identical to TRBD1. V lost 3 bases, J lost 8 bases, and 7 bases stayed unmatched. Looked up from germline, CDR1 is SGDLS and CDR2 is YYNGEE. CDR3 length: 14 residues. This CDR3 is CASSADRALEKLFF. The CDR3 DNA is TGTGCCAGCAGCGCCGACAGGGCTCTAGAAAAACTGTTTTTT.

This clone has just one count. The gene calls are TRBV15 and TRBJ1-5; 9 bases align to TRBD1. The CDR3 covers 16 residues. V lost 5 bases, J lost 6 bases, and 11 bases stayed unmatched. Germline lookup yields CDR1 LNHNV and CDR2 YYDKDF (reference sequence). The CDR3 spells CATSPTGTGNRQPQHF. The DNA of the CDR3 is TGTGCCACCAGCCCCACCGGGACAGGGAACCGTCAGCCCCAGCATTTT.

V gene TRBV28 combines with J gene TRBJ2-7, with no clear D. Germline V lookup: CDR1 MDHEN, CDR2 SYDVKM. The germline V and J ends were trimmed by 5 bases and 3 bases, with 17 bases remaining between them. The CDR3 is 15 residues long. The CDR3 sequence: CASSELAVFFYEQYF. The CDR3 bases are TGTGCCAGCAGTGAGTTAGCTGTTTTCTTCTACGAGCAGTACTTC.

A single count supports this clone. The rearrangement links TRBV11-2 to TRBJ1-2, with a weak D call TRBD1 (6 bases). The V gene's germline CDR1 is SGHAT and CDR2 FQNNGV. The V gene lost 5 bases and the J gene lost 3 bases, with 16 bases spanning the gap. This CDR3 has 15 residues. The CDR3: CASSLSGGGHYGYTF. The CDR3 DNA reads TGTGCCAGCAGCCTGAGTGGTGGGGGCCACTATGGCTACACCTTC.

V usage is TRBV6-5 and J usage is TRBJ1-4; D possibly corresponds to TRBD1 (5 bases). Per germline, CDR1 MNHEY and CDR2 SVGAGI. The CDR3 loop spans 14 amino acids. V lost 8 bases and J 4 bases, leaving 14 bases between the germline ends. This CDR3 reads CASCSGVRNEKLFF. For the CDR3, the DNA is TGTGCCAGCTGCTCGGGGGTCCGTAATGAAAAACTGTTTTTT.